These T cell receptor beta chains were read from a single sample in a study of T cells after yellow fever vaccination. From the 5' RACE reads, TCRdb called clonotypes with MiXCR, one entry per CDR3 protein. The table lists about 210,000 distinct CDR3 sequences, under 3.5% of them singletons. The specimen was CD4+ T cells sorted from PBMCs, collected 10 days after the yellow fever booster vaccination. All receptors come from a young man who received the YFV17D yellow fever vaccine. Each CDR3 is given with its conserved first and last residue. The D gene is left open where the match is weak. Some rows mark clone size as missing; the rest say once, few, many or name a class of expanded clone.

TRBJ2-6	-	TRBV12-3/TRBV12-4	-	CASSRVSGANVLTF	TGTGCCAGCAGCCGCGTCTCTGGGGCCAACGTCCTGACTTTC
TRBJ1-4	few	TRBV19	-	CASSIGWSAGDREKLFF	TGTGCCAGTAGTATAGGGTGGTCTGCCGGCGATCGGGAAAAACTGTTTTTT
TRBJ1-1	few	TRBV4-2	-	CASSQGTGNQGAFF	TGTGCCAGCAGCCAAGGGACGGGAAACCAGGGAGCTTTCTTT
TRBJ2-2	many	TRBV5-1	-	CASRGGADTGELFF	TGCGCCAGCAGAGGGGGGGCGGACACCGGGGAGCTGTTTTTT
TRBJ1-1	-	TRBV12-3/TRBV12-4	TRBD1	CASSLAKLKQGALNTEAFF	TGTGCCAGCAGTTTAGCTAAGTTAAAACAGGGGGCTCTGAACACTGAAGCTTTCTTT
TRBJ2-7	many	TRBV12-3/TRBV12-4	-	CASSLHSVTFYEQYF	TGTGCCAGCAGTTTACATTCGGTGACCTTCTACGAGCAGTACTTC
TRBJ2-4	many	TRBV20-1	-	CSARVAGHIQYF	TGCAGTGCTAGAGTTGCAGGTCACATTCAGTACTTC
TRBJ2-5	-	TRBV5-1	TRBD2	CASSLVGRRLAEETQYF	TGCGCCAGCAGCTTGGTTGGGCGTAGACTAGCGGAAGAGACCCAGTACTTC
TRBJ2-1	few	TRBV4-2	-	CASSQELADNEQFF	TGTGCCAGCAGCCAAGAGTTAGCGGACAATGAGCAGTTCTTC
TRBJ1-2	many	TRBV7-8	-	CASSLAASPSCTF	TGTGCCAGCAGCTTAGCGGCAAGCCCTTCGTGCACCTTC
TRBJ1-3	many	TRBV5-1	-	CASSEGLGGNTIYF	TGCGCCAGCAGCGAGGGCCTCGGTGGAAACACCATATATTTT
TRBJ2-5	few	TRBV7-2	TRBD2	CASSLAFSGGQETQYF	TGTGCCAGCAGCTTAGCGTTCAGCGGGGGGCAAGAGACCCAGTACTTC
TRBJ2-2	-	TRBV12-3/TRBV12-4	-	CASSLIRRTGRVSGELFF	TGTGCCAGCAGTTTAATTCGGAGGACAGGGAGGGTCAGCGGGGAGCTGTTTTTT
TRBJ2-1	many	TRBV5-4	-	CASSLAPSSYNEQFF	TGTGCCAGCAGCTTGGCTCCTAGCTCCTACAATGAGCAGTTCTTC
TRBJ1-3	many	TRBV6-5	-	CASSYSRGNTIYF	TGTGCCAGCAGTTACTCCAGGGGAAACACCATATATTTT
TRBJ1-5	-	TRBV27	-	CASSFSRGNQPQHF	TGTGCCAGCAGTTTCAGCAGGGGCAATCAGCCCCAGCATTTT
TRBJ2-3	many	TRBV7-8	TRBD2	CASSARGGWGADTQYF	TGTGCCAGCAGCGCCCGGGGGGGCTGGGGCGCAGATACGCAGTATTTT
TRBJ2-5	-	TRBV5-1	TRBD2	CASSLISGGTETQYF	TGCGCCAGCAGCTTGATTAGCGGGGGGACTGAGACCCAGTACTTC
TRBJ1-1	many	TRBV7-8	-	CASSFRWGVNTEAFF	TGTGCCAGCAGCTTCCGGTGGGGGGTGAACACTGAAGCTTTCTTT
TRBJ2-5	-	TRBV7-9	-	CASSSLWTQYF	TGTGCCAGCAGCTCCCTCTGGACCCAGTACTTC
TRBJ2-1	few	TRBV10-3	-	CAISEGNEQFF	TGTGCCATCAGTGAGGGTAATGAGCAGTTCTTC
TRBJ1-2	many	TRBV5-1	-	CASSLARTNYGYTF	TGCGCCAGCAGCTTGGCCCGGACAAACTATGGCTACACCTTC
TRBJ1-4	-	TRBV7-8	-	CASSLTSAGGEKLFF	TGTGCCAGCAGCTTAACGTCGGCAGGAGGTGAAAAACTGTTTTTT
TRBJ1-1	-	TRBV7-2	TRBD1	CASRQPDRGWAEAFF	TGTGCCAGCAGACAACCGGACAGGGGTTGGGCTGAAGCTTTCTTT
TRBJ2-3	many	TRBV3-1	-	CASRAGGDTQYF	TGTGCCAGCAGGGCCGGGGGAGATACGCAGTATTTT
TRBJ1-4	few	TRBV4-3	-	CASSHNEGRREKLFF	TGCGCCAGCAGCCACAACGAGGGTAGGCGCGAAAAACTGTTTTTT
TRBJ2-1	many	TRBV20-1	-	CSATVATSYNEQFF	TGCAGTGCTACTGTAGCGACCTCCTACAATGAGCAGTTCTTC
TRBJ1-2	-	TRBV4-3	-	CASSPGTARGGYTF	TGCGCCAGCAGCCCGGGGACCGCCCGGGGTGGCTACACCTTC
TRBJ2-3	-	TRBV5-6	-	CASQDYSSTDTQYF	TGTGCCAGTCAAGACTACTCTAGCACAGATACGCAGTATTTT
TRBJ2-3	few	TRBV5-1	-	CASSSQGLSTDTQYF	TGCGCCAGCAGCTCACAGGGTCTCAGCACAGATACGCAGTATTTT
TRBJ2-1	many	TRBV7-2	TRBD1	CASSSGTGIGEQFF	TGTGCCAGCAGCTCCGGGACAGGAATCGGTGAGCAGTTCTTC
TRBJ2-5	many	TRBV7-9	-	CASSSLGRGQGQETQYF	TGTGCCAGCAGCTCCCTCGGCCGGGGGCAGGGCCAAGAGACCCAGTACTTC
TRBJ2-1	many	TRBV12-3/TRBV12-4	-	CASRTGTIYNEQFF	TGTGCCAGCAGGACCGGGACCATATACAATGAGCAGTTCTTC
TRBJ1-1	-	TRBV4-1	-	CASRTTFRENTEAFF	TGCGCCAGCAGGACGACCTTCAGGGAGAACACTGAAGCTTTCTTT
TRBJ1-3	few	TRBV30	-	CAWSRTTGNTIYF	TGTGCCTGGAGTAGGACGACCGGAAACACCATATATTTT
TRBJ2-3	many	TRBV12-3/TRBV12-4	-	CASSFRRTAPTDTQYF	TGTGCCAGCAGTTTCAGAAGGACAGCCCCCACAGATACGCAGTATTTT
TRBJ1-3	many	TRBV12-3/TRBV12-4	-	CASSLGGTGNTIYF	TGTGCCAGCAGTTTAGGGGGAACTGGAAACACCATATATTTT
TRBJ1-5	-	TRBV12-3/TRBV12-4	-	CASSPTDNQPQHF	TGTGCCAGCAGTCCGACAGACAATCAGCCCCAGCATTTT
TRBJ1-6	few	TRBV20-1	-	CSARGIQQVEDSPLHF	TGCAGTGCTAGAGGGATCCAACAAGTCGAGGATTCACCCCTCCACTTT
TRBJ2-3	-	TRBV20-1	TRBD2	CSANSPAGLTDTQYF	TGCAGTGCTAATTCTCCAGCGGGGCTCACAGATACGCAGTATTTT
TRBJ1-2	few	TRBV20-1	TRBD1	CSARDIPGQVGFGYTF	TGCAGTGCTAGAGATATCCCGGGACAGGTCGGGTTCGGCTACACCTTC
TRBJ2-1	few	TRBV7-2	TRBD2	CASSTPGLAGTNEQFF	TGTGCCAGCAGCACGCCGGGACTAGCGGGTACCAATGAGCAGTTCTTC
TRBJ2-1	-	TRBV12-3/TRBV12-4	TRBD1	CASSEGTGGYNEQFF	TGTGCCAGCAGTGAGGGGACAGGGGGCTACAATGAGCAGTTCTTC
TRBJ1-2	few	TRBV29-1	-	CSVAISKRIGYTF	TGCAGCGTAGCCATTTCCAAGAGAATCGGCTACACCTTC
TRBJ2-1	few	TRBV4-2	-	CASSQETPQDGDEQFF	TGTGCCAGCAGCCAAGAGACCCCACAGGATGGGGATGAGCAGTTCTTC
TRBJ1-6	few	TRBV20-1	-	CSARWGFSNSDPSSPLHF	TGCAGTGCTAGATGGGGTTTTTCCAATTCGGACCCCAGTTCACCCCTCCACTTT
TRBJ2-3	many	TRBV5-6	TRBD2	CASSLVLAGSGDTQYF	TGTGCCAGCAGCTTGGTCCTAGCGGGGTCTGGGGATACGCAGTATTTT
TRBJ2-3	many	TRBV24-1	TRBD2	CATSDLPSGGTDTQYF	TGTGCCACCAGTGATTTGCCTAGCGGGGGGACAGATACGCAGTATTTT